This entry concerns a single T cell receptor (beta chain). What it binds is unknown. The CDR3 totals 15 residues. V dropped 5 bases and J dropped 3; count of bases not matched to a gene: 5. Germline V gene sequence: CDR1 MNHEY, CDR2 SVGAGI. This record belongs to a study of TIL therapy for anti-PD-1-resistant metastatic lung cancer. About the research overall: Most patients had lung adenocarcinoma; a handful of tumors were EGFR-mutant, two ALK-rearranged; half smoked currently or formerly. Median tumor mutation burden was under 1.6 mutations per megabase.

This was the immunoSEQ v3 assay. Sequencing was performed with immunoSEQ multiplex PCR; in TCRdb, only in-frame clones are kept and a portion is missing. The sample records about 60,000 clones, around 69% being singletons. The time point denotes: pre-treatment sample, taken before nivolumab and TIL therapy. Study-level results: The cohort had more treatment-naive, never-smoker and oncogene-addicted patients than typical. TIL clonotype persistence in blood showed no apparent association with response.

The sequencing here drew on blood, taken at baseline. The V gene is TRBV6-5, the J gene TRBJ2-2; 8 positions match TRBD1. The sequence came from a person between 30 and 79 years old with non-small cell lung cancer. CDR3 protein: CASSPRTGYTGELFF. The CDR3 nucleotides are TGTGCCAGCAGTCCAAGGACAGGGTACACCGGGGAGCTGTTTTTT.